The 2 T cell receptor beta chains below were found in one sample sequenced in a study of OX40 agonist ivuxolimab in advanced cancers. Sequencing was performed with immunoSEQ multiplex PCR; in TCRdb, only in-frame clones are kept and a portion is missing. Of fewer than 85,000 clones in the sample, about 85% are singletons; the top ten hold under 0.55%. The input for sequencing was CD4+ or CD8+ T cells sorted from blood, taken in a trial of the OX40 agonist ivuxolimab. All receptors derive from an adult with an advanced solid tumor such as melanoma, head and neck, liver or kidney cancer.

This clone was found once. This chain connects TRBV2 to TRBJ2-1, with 11 bases aligning to TRBD2. Per germline, CDR1 SNHLY and CDR2 FYNNEI. The trim removed 6 bases at V and 4 bases at J, leaving 5 bases unmatched. The length of the CDR3 is 15 residues. In DNA, the CDR3 is TGTGCCAGCAGCTTAGCGGGAGGGAATTACAATGAGCAGTTCTTC. Protein: CASSLAGGNYNEQFF.

This chain's CDR3 is CASSLVTGVPYGYTF. The CDR3 region has the DNA TGTGCCAGCAGCTTAGTTACAGGGGTTCCCTATGGCTACACCTTC. The V call is TRBV11-2, the J call TRBJ1-2, with 7 bases identical to TRBD1. Trimming at V came to 1 base and at J to 4 bases, leaving 6 bases not matched to a gene. CDR3 length equals 15 residues. Germline-derived CDR1 and CDR2 are SGHAT and FQNNGV.